What follows are 5 T cell receptor beta chains derived from one specimen sequenced in a study of tumor T cells in aggressive B-cell lymphoma. The data were produced by immunoSEQ multiplex PCR, yet TCRdb's version contains in-frame clones alone and is incomplete. Seen here are approximately 7,300 clones, around 81% observed once, and the top ten hold roughly 5.1%. The sequencing sample was made of tumor tissue. These receptors were taken from an adult with diffuse large B cell lymphoma.

In this sample, this clone turned up once. This chain connects TRBV27 to TRBJ2-3; possible D gene TRBD2, 5 bases. The germline V and J ends were trimmed by 3 bases and 3 bases, with 7 bases remaining between them. Germline lookup yields CDR1 MNHEY and CDR2 SMNVEV (reference sequence). The CDR3 runs to 13 residues. The CDR3, as DNA: TGTGCCAGCAGTTTTTGGAGGACAGATACGCAGTATTTT. Encoded protein: CASSFWRTDTQYF.

This clone has just one count. The genes are TRBV11-2 and TRBJ1-2, with 8 bases lining up with TRBD1. CDR3 length equals 15 residues. The germline V gene has CDR1 SGHAT and CDR2 FQNNGV. Trimming cost V 2 bases and J 6 bases; bases outside gene matches: 8. Written as DNA, the CDR3 is TGTGCCAGCAGCTTATTAGGACAGGGATCTCATGGCTACACCTTC. Translation: CASSLLGQGSHGYTF.

The chain combines TRBV4-2 with TRBJ2-3; possibly TRBD1 for D (5 bases). The CDR3 length is 15 residues. V was trimmed by 0 bases and J by 6 bases, leaving 13 bases between them. In germline, CDR1 is LGHNA, CDR2 YNFKEQ. As DNA, the CDR3 is TGTGCCAGCAGCCAAGAGGGGCAGGAGAACGATACGCAGTATTTT. It specifies CASSQEGQENDTQYF.

CDR3: CATSRDRGTNEKLFF. DNA of the CDR3: TGTGCCACCAGCAGGGACAGGGGGACTAATGAAAAACTGTTTTTT. V gene TRBV15 combines with J gene TRBJ1-4, with 10 bases fitting TRBD1. The V segment lost 3 bases and the J segment 2 bases; nucleotides outside the gene matches: 0. This CDR3 has 15 amino acids. From germline, CDR1 is LNHNV and CDR2 YYDKDF (reference sequence).

The chain couples TRBV20-1 to TRBJ2-5; possible D gene TRBD2, 6 bases. Germline CDR1 DFQATT, CDR2 SNEGSKA (reference sequence). Trimming shortened V by 5 bases and J by 5 bases, and 6 bases separated the two germline ends. The CDR3 is 10 amino acids. For the CDR3, the DNA is TGCAGTGCTGGGAGGGAGACCCAGTACTTC. Amino acid sequence: CSAGRETQYF.